This TCR beta chain was documented in a study of T-cell reconstitution after alpha-beta-depleted transplantation in children. Germline trimming cut 5 bases from V and 6 bases from J; bases unmatched to any gene: 7. This CDR3 contains 16 residues. CDR1 is DFQATT, CDR2 SNEGSKA, per germline (reference sequence). Construction of the TCRbeta library involved unique molecular identifiers. TCRdb passed the PCR reads through MiXCR, listing each CDR3 protein once. The sample consists of about 400,000 distinct CDR3 sequences, roughly 22% of them appearing once. This sample comprised PBMCs from the stem cell graft donor, obtained from the stem cell graft. The receptor was derived from a human donor who donated a stem cell graft to a child with acute myeloid leukemia. The chain combines TRBV20-1 with TRBJ2-1; 16 bases map to TRBD2. CDR3 nucleotides: TGCAGTGCTCGTCCCGGGACTAGCGGGAGGGCCAATGAGCAGTTCTTC. Translating gives CSARPGTSGRANEQFF.